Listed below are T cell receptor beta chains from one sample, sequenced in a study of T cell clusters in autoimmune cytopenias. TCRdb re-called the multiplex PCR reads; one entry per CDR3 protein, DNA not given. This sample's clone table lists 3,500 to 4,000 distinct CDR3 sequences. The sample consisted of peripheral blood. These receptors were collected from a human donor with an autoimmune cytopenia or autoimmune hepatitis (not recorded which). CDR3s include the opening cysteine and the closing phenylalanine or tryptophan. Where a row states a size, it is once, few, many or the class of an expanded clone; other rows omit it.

CDR3 protein: CASSLDRGEAFF
clone size: -
J gene: TRBJ1-1
V gene: TRBV13

CDR3 protein: CASSRTGGSYEQYF
clone size: -
J gene: TRBJ2-7
V gene: TRBV12-3/TRBV12-4

CDR3 protein: CASSSTIFGTGIETQYF
clone size: medium-sized
J gene: TRBJ2-5
V gene: TRBV27

CDR3 protein: CASSIWAGRNTEAFF
clone size: -
J gene: TRBJ1-1
V gene: TRBV19

CDR3 protein: CASSLAAGEQFF
clone size: -
J gene: TRBJ2-1
V gene: TRBV5-1

CDR3 protein: CSARGYRHSGANVLTF
clone size: -
J gene: TRBJ2-6
V gene: TRBV20-1

CDR3 protein: CASSLSWGRSTDTQYF
clone size: -
J gene: TRBJ2-3
V gene: TRBV12-3/TRBV12-4

CDR3 protein: CASSSQRTTSGSTDTQYF
clone size: -
J gene: TRBJ2-3
V gene: TRBV27

CDR3 protein: CASSELAGGPETQYF
clone size: medium-sized
J gene: TRBJ2-5
V gene: TRBV6-1

CDR3 protein: CASSLLPDFRGREQFF
clone size: -
J gene: TRBJ2-1
V gene: TRBV6-1

CDR3 protein: CASSSQGLNQPQHF
clone size: -
J gene: TRBJ1-5
V gene: TRBV6-5

CDR3 protein: CATTPRANQPQHF
clone size: medium-sized
J gene: TRBJ1-5
V gene: TRBV15

CDR3 protein: CSVGEPDSYLTVGKLFF
clone size: -
J gene: TRBJ1-4
V gene: TRBV29-1

CDR3 protein: CASSQTRDRYHQETQYF
clone size: -
J gene: TRBJ2-5
V gene: TRBV23-1

CDR3 protein: CASSFTSTGYAEKLFF
clone size: -
J gene: TRBJ1-4
V gene: TRBV7-9

CDR3 protein: CASSFWQGSTGELFF
clone size: medium-sized
J gene: TRBJ2-2
V gene: TRBV5-5

CDR3 protein: CASSARQTGANVLTF
clone size: -
J gene: TRBJ2-6
V gene: TRBV14

CDR3 protein: CATTPGRETQYF
clone size: -
J gene: TRBJ2-5
V gene: TRBV24-1

CDR3 protein: CASSEIAGELFF
clone size: large
J gene: TRBJ2-2
V gene: TRBV7-6

CDR3 protein: CASGTGYGNTIYF
clone size: -
J gene: TRBJ1-3
V gene: TRBV27

CDR3 protein: CASRSSGATTDTQYF
clone size: medium-sized
J gene: TRBJ2-3
V gene: TRBV6-5

CDR3 protein: CASRGQDPLSYNEQFF
clone size: -
J gene: TRBJ2-1
V gene: TRBV6-1

CDR3 protein: CASSLGRGSTEAFF
clone size: -
J gene: TRBJ1-1
V gene: TRBV11-1

CDR3 protein: CASIPGVAPSYNSPLHF
clone size: -
J gene: TRBJ1-6
V gene: TRBV12-3/TRBV12-4

CDR3 protein: CAWSVTGRNYGYTF
clone size: medium-sized
J gene: TRBJ1-2
V gene: TRBV30

CDR3 protein: CARSGQGGFDGYTF
clone size: -
J gene: TRBJ1-2
V gene: TRBV6-5

CDR3 protein: CASSYQGAQGGELFF
clone size: medium-sized
J gene: TRBJ2-2
V gene: TRBV6-2/TRBV6-3

CDR3 protein: CASSRGGHEQYF
clone size: -
J gene: TRBJ2-7
V gene: TRBV12-3/TRBV12-4

CDR3 protein: CASSPAGDGAITQYF
clone size: medium-sized
J gene: TRBJ2-3
V gene: TRBV13

CDR3 protein: CATSRPGLDSYEQYF
clone size: -
J gene: TRBJ2-7
V gene: TRBV15

CDR3 protein: CAWNSKDKNNSPLHF
clone size: -
J gene: TRBJ1-6
V gene: TRBV30

CDR3 protein: CSVELTGVNTEAFF
clone size: medium-sized
J gene: TRBJ1-1
V gene: TRBV29-1

CDR3 protein: CASSSGGVTGGIQETQYF
clone size: medium-sized
J gene: TRBJ2-5
V gene: TRBV6-5

CDR3 protein: CASSPMAGGASNQPQHF
clone size: -
J gene: TRBJ1-5
V gene: TRBV18

CDR3 protein: CASSMGRQETQYF
clone size: medium-sized
J gene: TRBJ2-5
V gene: TRBV19

CDR3 protein: CSVDIVGAREQYF
clone size: large
J gene: TRBJ2-7
V gene: TRBV29-1

CDR3 protein: CASSYSLRMGAPYEQYF
clone size: medium-sized
J gene: TRBJ2-7
V gene: TRBV6-5

CDR3 protein: CASSRGPVGQYF
clone size: -
J gene: TRBJ2-7
V gene: TRBV12-3/TRBV12-4

CDR3 protein: CASSSRGVNTEAFF
clone size: -
J gene: TRBJ1-1
V gene: TRBV7-2

CDR3 protein: CASSLGGSDTQYF
clone size: large
J gene: TRBJ2-3
V gene: TRBV13

CDR3 protein: CASRTPDNRNTIYF
clone size: -
J gene: TRBJ1-3
V gene: TRBV28

CDR3 protein: CASSSGTEQFF
clone size: medium-sized
J gene: TRBJ2-1
V gene: TRBV6-5

CDR3 protein: CASSPGSYYGYTF
clone size: -
J gene: TRBJ1-2
V gene: TRBV27

CDR3 protein: CASSRGQVLYEQYF
clone size: medium-sized
J gene: TRBJ2-7
V gene: TRBV5-6

CDR3 protein: CASSYSKRDGEDTQYF
clone size: -
J gene: TRBJ2-3
V gene: TRBV12-3/TRBV12-4

CDR3 protein: CASSLSWRGQAFTSDTQYF
clone size: medium-sized
J gene: TRBJ2-3
V gene: TRBV27

CDR3 protein: CASSTTGPSDEQFF
clone size: -
J gene: TRBJ2-1
V gene: TRBV6-2/TRBV6-3

CDR3 protein: CATSVGGANVLTF
clone size: -
J gene: TRBJ2-6
V gene: TRBV24-1

CDR3 protein: CASSLRMNTEAFF
clone size: -
J gene: TRBJ1-1
V gene: TRBV5-1

CDR3 protein: CASSPGGHEQYF
clone size: medium-sized
J gene: TRBJ2-7
V gene: TRBV19

CDR3 protein: CASSSLAGGVQETQYF
clone size: -
J gene: TRBJ2-5
V gene: TRBV7-6

CDR3 protein: CASRGGQTTYEQYF
clone size: -
J gene: TRBJ2-7
V gene: TRBV27